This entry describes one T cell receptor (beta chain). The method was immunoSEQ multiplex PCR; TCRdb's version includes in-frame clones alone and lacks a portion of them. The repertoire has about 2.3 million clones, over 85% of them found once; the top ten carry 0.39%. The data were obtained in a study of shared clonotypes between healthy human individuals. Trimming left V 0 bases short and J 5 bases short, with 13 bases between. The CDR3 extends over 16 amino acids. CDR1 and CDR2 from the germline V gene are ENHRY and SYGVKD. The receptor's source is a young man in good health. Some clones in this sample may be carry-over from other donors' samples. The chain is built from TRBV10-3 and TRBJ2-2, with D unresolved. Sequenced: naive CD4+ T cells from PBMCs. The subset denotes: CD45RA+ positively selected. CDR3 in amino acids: CAISESLAPLTGELFF. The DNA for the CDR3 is TGTGCCATCAGTGAGTCGTTGGCTCCACTAACCGGGGAGCTGTTTTTT.